This TCR beta chain was sequenced during a study of blood T cells in healthy people across ages. It was with a sample-barcoded 5' primer and a J-beta primer mix that a second PCR of about 6 to 12 cycles was run. TCRdb analysed the 5' RACE reads with MiXCR anew, one entry per CDR3 protein. This sample has more than 700,000 distinct CDR3 sequences; roughly 46% occur once, and the top ten carry roughly 20%. The count of this clonotype is one. The CDR3 runs 20 residues. With 0 bases clipped from V and 0 bases from J, the junction kept 13 bases outside the gene matches. CDR1 and CDR2 from the germline V gene are LGHDT and YNNKEL (reference sequence).

The chain employs TRBV3-1 and TRBJ2-1; TRBD2 matches at 8 bases. Sequences were obtained from blood. The receptor was derived from a man older than 75 in good health. CDR3 in DNA: TGTGCCAGCAGCCAAGACTACGGGAGGGGTGTTCTAACCTCCTACAATGAGCAGTTCTTC. Translation gives CASSQDYGRGVLTSYNEQFF.